The sequence of this T cell receptor (beta chain) was determined in a study of blood T cells in healthy people across ages. Ranging in age from roughly 6 to 90, the donors were healthy Caucasian individuals from Russia. Around 9.4 milliliters was the volume of peripheral blood drawn from each donor. This clonotype was counted between two and nine times. Trimming removed 3 bases from V and 10 bases from J, with 15 bases in between. CDR3 length: 13 residues. CDR1 KGHSH and CDR2 LQKENI come from the germline V gene. A sample-barcoded 5' primer and a J-beta primer mix were used in a second PCR of roughly 6 to 11 cycles. TCRdb re-called the 5' RACE reads with MiXCR, one entry per CDR3 protein. The data hold 800,000 to 950,000 distinct CDR3 sequences, with 30% to 45% observed a single time.

Sequencing used blood. This receptor was identified in a man aged 18 to 30 in good health. V and J are TRBV18 and TRBJ1-1; D is uncertain. CDR3 sequence (DNA): TGTGCCAGCTCACCTACATCTGGCTCACGAGCTTTCTTT. Translated: CASSPTSGSRAFF.